This TCR beta chain was captured by sequencing in a study of T cells in Graves' hyperthyroidism and ophthalmopathy. Study-level results: Through a model of 13 V-J features, ophthalmopathy was separated from stable hyperthyroidism. Appearing also in blood were most of the thyroid clonotypes expanded above 0.001.

This clonotype has a count of ten or more. The antigen remains undetermined. V was trimmed by 0 bases and J by 0 bases, leaving 15 bases between them. The length of the CDR3 is 19 residues. CDR1 is LNHDA and CDR2 is SQIVND in the germline V gene (reference sequence). RNA transcripts yielded amplified TCR beta CDR3 regions. The HTBI primer set drove a first-round RT-PCR of the TCR CDR3. Using its own MiXCR run on the multiplex PCR reads, TCRdb lists one record per CDR3 protein. Seen here are 500,000 to 600,000 distinct CDR3 sequences, about 45% observed once, and the top ten hold 44%. Specimen: peripheral blood or thyroid tissue (not recorded which). V is TRBV19 and J is TRBJ2-6; no clear D. The receptor was derived from an adult woman with Graves' disease, either hyperthyroidism or ophthalmopathy (not recorded which). CDR3 sequence: CASSIDGPAYSSGANVLTF. The CDR3 nucleotides read TGTGCCAGTAGTATAGATGGACCTGCGTATAGCTCTGGGGCCAACGTCCTGACTTTC.